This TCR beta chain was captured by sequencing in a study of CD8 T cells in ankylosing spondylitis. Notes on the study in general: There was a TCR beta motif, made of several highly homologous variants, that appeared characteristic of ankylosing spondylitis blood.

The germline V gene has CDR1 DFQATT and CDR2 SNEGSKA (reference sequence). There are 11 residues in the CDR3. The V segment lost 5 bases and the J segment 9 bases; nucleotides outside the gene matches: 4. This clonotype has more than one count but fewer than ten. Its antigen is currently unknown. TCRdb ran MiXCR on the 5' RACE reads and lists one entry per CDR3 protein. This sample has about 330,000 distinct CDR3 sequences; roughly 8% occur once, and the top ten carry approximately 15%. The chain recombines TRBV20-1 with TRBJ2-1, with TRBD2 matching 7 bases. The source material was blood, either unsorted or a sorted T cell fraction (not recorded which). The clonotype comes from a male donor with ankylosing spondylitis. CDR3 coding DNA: TGCAGTGCTGCGGGCGGGGGTGAGCAGTTCTTC. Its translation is CSAAGGGEQFF.